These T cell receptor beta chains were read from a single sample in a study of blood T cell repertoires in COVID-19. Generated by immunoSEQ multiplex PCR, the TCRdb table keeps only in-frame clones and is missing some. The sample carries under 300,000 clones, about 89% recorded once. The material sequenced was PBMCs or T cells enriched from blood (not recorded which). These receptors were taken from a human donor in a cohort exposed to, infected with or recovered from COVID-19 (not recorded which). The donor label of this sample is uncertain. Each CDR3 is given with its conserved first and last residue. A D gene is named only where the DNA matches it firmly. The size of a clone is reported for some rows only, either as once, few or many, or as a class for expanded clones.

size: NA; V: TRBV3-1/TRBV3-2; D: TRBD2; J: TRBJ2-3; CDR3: CASSREGTSGGNTDTQYF; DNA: TGTGCCAGCAGCCGCGAGGGGACTAGCGGGGGCAACACAGATACGCAGTATTTT
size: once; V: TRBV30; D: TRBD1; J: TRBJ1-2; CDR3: CAWSTDRGRGGYTF; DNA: TGTGCCTGGAGTACGGACAGGGGTCGGGGTGGCTACACCTTC
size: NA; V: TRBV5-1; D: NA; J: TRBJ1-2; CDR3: CASSLDRVTNYGYTF; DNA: TGCGCCAGCAGCTTGGACAGGGTAACTAACTATGGCTACACCTTC
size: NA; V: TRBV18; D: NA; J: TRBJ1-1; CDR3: CASSPVLEPNTEAFF; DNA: TGTGCCAGCTCACCGGTCCTAGAACCCAACACTGAAGCTTTCTTT
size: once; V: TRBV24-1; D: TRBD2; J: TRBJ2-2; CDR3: CATSDSLAGEDTGELFF; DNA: TGTGCCACCAGTGATTCGTTAGCGGGGGAAGACACCGGGGAGCTGTTTTTT
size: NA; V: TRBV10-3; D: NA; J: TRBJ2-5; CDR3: CATTGKETQYF; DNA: TGTGCCACCACAGGGAAAGAGACCCAGTACTTC
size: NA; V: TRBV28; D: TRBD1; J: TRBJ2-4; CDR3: CASSWGQLKNIQYF; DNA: TGTGCCAGCAGTTGGGGACAGTTGAAAAACATTCAGTACTTC
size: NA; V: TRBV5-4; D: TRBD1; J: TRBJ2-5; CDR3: CASSLGTTGVETQYF; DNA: TGTGCCAGCAGCCTGGGTACGACAGGGGTAGAGACCCAGTACTTC
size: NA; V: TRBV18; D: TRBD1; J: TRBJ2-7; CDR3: CASSPGTGGYEQYF; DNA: TGTGCCAGCTCACCCGGGACAGGGGGGTACGAGCAGTACTTC
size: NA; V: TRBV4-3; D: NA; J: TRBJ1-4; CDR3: CASSQDFQGRSRDEKLFF; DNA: TGCGCCAGCAGCCAAGATTTCCAGGGGCGGTCTCGGGATGAAAAACTGTTTTTT
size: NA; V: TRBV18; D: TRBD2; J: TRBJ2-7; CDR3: CASSPKVGGYEQYF; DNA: TGTGCCAGCTCACCTAAGGTGGGGGGGTACGAGCAGTACTTC
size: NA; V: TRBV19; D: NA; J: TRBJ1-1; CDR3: CASGKTGRVTEAFF; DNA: TGTGCCAGTGGGAAGACAGGCCGTGTCACTGAAGCTTTCTTT
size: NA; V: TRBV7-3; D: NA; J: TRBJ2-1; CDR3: CASSLGDSNEQFF; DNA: TGTGCCAGCAGCTTGGGAGACTCCAATGAGCAGTTCTTC
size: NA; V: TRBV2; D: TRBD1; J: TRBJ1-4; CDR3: CASSLGQGLNEKLFF; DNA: TGTGCCAGCAGCCTGGGACAGGGCCTAAATGAAAAACTGTTTTTT
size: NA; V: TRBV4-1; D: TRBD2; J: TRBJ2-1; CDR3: CASSLGLAGNEQFF; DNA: TGCGCCAGCAGCTTAGGACTAGCGGGTAATGAGCAGTTCTTC